These T cell receptor beta chains were read from a single sample in a study of blood T cells in healthy people across ages. One entry per CDR3 protein, called by TCRdb with MiXCR from the 5' RACE reads. The data show 850,000 to 950,000 distinct CDR3 sequences, 29% seen once. The sample was blood. The receptors stem from a woman of 80 years or more in good health. Both conserved end residues are part of each CDR3. D genes are given only for firm matches. Clone size is given for some rows only: seen once, a few or many times, or a class if the clone is expanded.

cdr3_length j_call v_call clone_size d_call cdr3_aa cdr3_nt
14 TRBJ2-2 TRBV6-2/TRBV6-3 once TRBD1 CATTDRALTGELFF TGTGCCACCACAGACAGGGCCCTCACCGGGGAGCTGTTTTTT
13 TRBJ2-5 TRBV7-2 few . CASSLVIQETQYF TGTGCCAGCAGCTTAGTCATTCAAGAGACCCAGTACTTC
15 TRBJ2-5 TRBV25-1 many TRBD2 CASSVLAGKQETQYF TGTGCCAGCAGTGTCCTAGCGGGGAAACAAGAGACCCAGTACTTC
15 TRBJ2-7 TRBV6-6 . . CASRPPGRASYEQYF TGTGCCAGCAGGCCCCCGGGCCGGGCATCCTACGAGCAGTACTTC
14 TRBJ2-1 TRBV7-2 many . CASSLGSAYNEQFF TGCGCCAGCAGCTTGGGTTCAGCGTACAATGAGCAGTTCTTC
15 TRBJ2-3 TRBV12-3/TRBV12-4 . TRBD1 CASSPGQGNFPTQYF TGTGCCAGCAGTCCGGGACAGGGGAACTTCCCTACGCAGTATTTT
15 TRBJ2-2 TRBV5-1 few . CASSLGVENTGELFF TGCGCCAGCAGCTTGGGGGTCGAGAACACCGGGGAGCTGTTTTTT
14 TRBJ2-1 TRBV5-1 . . CASSYDRAGNEQFF TGCGCCAGCAGTTACGACAGGGCGGGGAATGAGCAGTTCTTC
17 TRBJ1-2 TRBV20-1 many . CSARDGGPAGTSYGYTF TGCAGTGCTAGAGATGGAGGCCCAGCCGGGACTAGCTATGGCTACACCTTC
14 TRBJ2-5 TRBV11-2 . . CASGLATSQETQYF TGTGCCAGCGGCTTAGCCACTAGTCAAGAGACCCAGTACTTC
16 TRBJ2-1 TRBV27 . TRBD2 CASRGNSGGTWDEQFF TGTGCCAGCAGAGGGAATAGCGGGGGCACCTGGGATGAGCAGTTCTTC
16 TRBJ1-1 TRBV9 few . CASSVGATRLDTEAFF TGTGCCAGCAGCGTAGGTGCAACCAGGCTCGACACTGAAGCTTTCTTT
15 TRBJ2-3 TRBV5-1 many TRBD1 CASVRDRGLTDTQYF TGCGCCAGCGTCCGGGACAGGGGGCTGACAGATACGCAGTATTTT
12 TRBJ2-7 TRBV6-2/TRBV6-3 many . CASSRMGYEQYF TGTGCCAGCAGCCGGATGGGTTACGAGCAGTACTTC
14 TRBJ2-5 TRBV7-6 once . CASSLGSPGETQYF TGTGCCAGCAGCTTGGGTAGCCCGGGGGAGACCCAGTACTTC
13 TRBJ2-7 TRBV29-1 many TRBD1 CSVGANRGYEQYF TGCAGCGTTGGGGCTAACAGGGGGTACGAGCAGTACTTC
13 TRBJ2-3 TRBV6-1 . . CASSPGRDGRRYF TGTGCCAGCAGCCCCGGCCGGGACGGAAGGAGGTATTTT
12 TRBJ2-5 TRBV12-3/TRBV12-4 many . CASKSIQETQYF TGTGCCAGCAAGAGCATCCAAGAGACCCAGTACTTC
14 TRBJ1-2 TRBV9 many . CASSVEGAAGGYTF TGTGCCAGCAGCGTAGAAGGGGCGGCGGGTGGCTACACCTTC
16 TRBJ2-3 TRBV20-1 few TRBD2 CSATTAAGGPTDTQYF TGCAGTGCAACAACCGCAGCGGGGGGGCCCACAGATACGCAGTATTTT
14 TRBJ2-1 TRBV12-3/TRBV12-4 few . CASSFKNRGGEQFF TGTGCCAGCAGTTTTAAGAACAGGGGGGGTGAGCAGTTCTTC
17 TRBJ2-7 TRBV5-1 many TRBD1 CASSLVAGGQGPYEQYF TGCGCCAGCAGCTTGGTAGCCGGGGGACAGGGCCCCTACGAGCAGTACTTC
16 TRBJ2-3 TRBV4-3 many . CASSQDRASGQIREYF TGCGCCAGCAGCCAAGATCGGGCTAGCGGACAGATACGGGAGTATTTT
13 TRBJ1-1 TRBV20-1 . . CSASGSSNTEAFF TGCAGTGCTAGCGGCAGTTCGAACACTGAAGCTTTCTTT
16 TRBJ1-5 TRBV11-3 . . CASSLGVDGTNQPRHF TGTGCCAGCAGCTTAGGAGTAGACGGGACCAATCAGCCCCGGCATTTT
17 TRBJ2-2 TRBV20-1 . . CSASKGVIQANTGELFF TGCAGTGCCTCAAAAGGGGTTATACAGGCGAACACCGGGGAGCTGTTTTTT
17 TRBJ2-3 TRBV5-5 . . CASSPHSGPLIADTQYF TGTGCCAGCAGCCCACACTCCGGGCCCCTAATAGCAGATACGCAGTATTTT
13 TRBJ2-3 TRBV10-3 many TRBD2 CAISGGREDTQYF TGTGCCATCAGTGGTGGGAGGGAAGATACGCAGTATTTT
17 TRBJ1-2 TRBV7-2 many . CASSLERAPKPGAGYTF TGTGCCAGCAGCTTAGAGAGGGCACCTAAACCGGGGGCTGGCTACACCTTC
15 TRBJ2-7 TRBV7-2 . . CASSLSVVYSYEQYF TGTGCCAGCAGCTTATCCGTAGTCTACTCCTACGAGCAGTACTTC
15 TRBJ2-7 TRBV28 . TRBD2 CACSLSLAGEYEQYF TGTGCCTGCAGTTTATCGCTAGCGGGAGAATACGAGCAGTACTTC